The clone carrying this T cell receptor (beta chain) occurred a few times. This CDR3 is 16 amino acids long. V shed 3 bases and J 4 bases; nucleotides not matched to a gene: 8. The germline gives CDR1 SGHTA, CDR2 FQGNSA. This sample is drawn from a study of T-cell reconstitution after alpha-beta-depleted transplantation in children. Unique molecular identifiers were incorporated when the TCRbeta library was constructed. MiXCR, run by TCRdb on the PCR reads, gives a single entry per CDR3 protein. This sample has around 580,000 distinct CDR3 sequences, with 23% found just once. The receptor's source is a boy less than two years old who had a stem cell transplant for acute myeloid leukemia, so the T cells may come from the graft donor. This specimen consisted of PBMCs, mostly from graft donor cells, obtained 360 days after TCRalphabeta/CD19-depleted stem cell transplant. The chain links TRBV7-2 to TRBJ2-3, with 9 bases identical to TRBD2. CDR3 in amino acids: CASSFSGGGGPDTQYF. DNA of the CDR3: TGTGCCAGCAGCTTCTCAGGCGGGGGGGGGCCAGATACGCAGTATTTT.